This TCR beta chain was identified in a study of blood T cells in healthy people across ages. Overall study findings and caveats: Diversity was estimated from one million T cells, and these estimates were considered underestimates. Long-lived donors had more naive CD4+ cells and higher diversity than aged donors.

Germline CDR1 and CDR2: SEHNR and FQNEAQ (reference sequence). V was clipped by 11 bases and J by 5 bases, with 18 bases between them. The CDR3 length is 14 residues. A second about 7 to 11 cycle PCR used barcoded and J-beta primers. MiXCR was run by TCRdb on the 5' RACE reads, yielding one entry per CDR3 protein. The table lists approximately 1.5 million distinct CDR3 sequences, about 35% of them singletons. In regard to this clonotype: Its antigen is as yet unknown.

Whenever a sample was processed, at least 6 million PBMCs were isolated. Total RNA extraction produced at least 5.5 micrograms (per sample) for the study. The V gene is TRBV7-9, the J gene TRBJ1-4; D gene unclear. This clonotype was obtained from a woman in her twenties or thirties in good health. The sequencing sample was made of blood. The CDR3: CAGSGGLGNEKLFF. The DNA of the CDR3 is TGTGCCGGATCGGGTGGGTTAGGAAATGAAAAACTGTTTTTT.